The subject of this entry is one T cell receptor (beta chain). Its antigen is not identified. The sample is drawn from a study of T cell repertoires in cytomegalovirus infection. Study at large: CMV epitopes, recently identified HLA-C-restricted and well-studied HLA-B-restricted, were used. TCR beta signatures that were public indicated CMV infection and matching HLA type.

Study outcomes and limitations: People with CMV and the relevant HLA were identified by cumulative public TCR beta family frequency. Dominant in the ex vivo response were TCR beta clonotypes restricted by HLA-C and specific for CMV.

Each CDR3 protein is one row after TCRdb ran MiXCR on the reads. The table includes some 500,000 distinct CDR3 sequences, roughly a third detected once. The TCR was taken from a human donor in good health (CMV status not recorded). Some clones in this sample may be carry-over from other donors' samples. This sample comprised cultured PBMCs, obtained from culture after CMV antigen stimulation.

The CDR3 here is CATSGTSSGSYEQYV. CDR3 DNA sequence: TGTGCCACCAGTGGAACGTCTAGCGGGAGCTACGAGCAGTACGTC. V and J are TRBV24-1 and TRBJ2-7, with 10 bases identical to TRBD2. Germline assignment: CDR1 KGHDR and CDR2 SFDVKD. The V gene end was trimmed by 5 bases and the J gene end by 3 bases; junction bases not matched to a gene: 6. The length of the CDR3 is 15 residues.